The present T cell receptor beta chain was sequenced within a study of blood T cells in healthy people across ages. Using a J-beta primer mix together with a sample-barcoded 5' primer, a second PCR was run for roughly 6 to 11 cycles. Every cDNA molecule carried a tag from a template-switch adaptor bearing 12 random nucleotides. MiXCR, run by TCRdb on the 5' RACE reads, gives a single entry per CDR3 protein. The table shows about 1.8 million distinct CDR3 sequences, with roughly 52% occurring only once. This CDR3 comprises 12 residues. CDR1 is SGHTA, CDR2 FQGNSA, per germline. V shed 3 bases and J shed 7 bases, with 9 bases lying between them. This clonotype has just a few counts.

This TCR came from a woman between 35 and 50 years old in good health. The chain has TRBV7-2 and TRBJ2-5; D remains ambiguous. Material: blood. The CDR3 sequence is CASSFPPGTQYF. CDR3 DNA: TGTGCCAGCAGCTTTCCCCCGGGGACCCAGTACTTC.